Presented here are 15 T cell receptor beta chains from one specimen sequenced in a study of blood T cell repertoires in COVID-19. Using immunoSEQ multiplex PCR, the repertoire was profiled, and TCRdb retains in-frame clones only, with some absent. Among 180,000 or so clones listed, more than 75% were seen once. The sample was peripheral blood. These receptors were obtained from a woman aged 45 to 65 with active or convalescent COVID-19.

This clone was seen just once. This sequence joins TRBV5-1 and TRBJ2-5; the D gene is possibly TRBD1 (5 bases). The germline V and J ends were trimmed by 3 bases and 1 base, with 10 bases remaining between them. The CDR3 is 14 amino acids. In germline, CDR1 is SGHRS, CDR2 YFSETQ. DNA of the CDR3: TGCGCCAGCAGCTCCGGACACCTCCAAGAGACCCAGTACTTC. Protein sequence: CASSSGHLQETQYF. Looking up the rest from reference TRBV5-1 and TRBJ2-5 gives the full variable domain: KAGVTQTPRYLIKTRGQQVTLSCSPISGHRSVSWYQQTPGQGLQFLFEYFSETQRNKGNFPGRFSGRQFSNSRSEMNVSTLELGDSALYLCASSSGHLQETQYFGPGTRLLVL.

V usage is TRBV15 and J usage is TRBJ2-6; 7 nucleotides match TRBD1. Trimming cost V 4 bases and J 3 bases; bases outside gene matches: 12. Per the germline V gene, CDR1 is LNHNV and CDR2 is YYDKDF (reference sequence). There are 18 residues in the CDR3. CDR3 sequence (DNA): TGTGCCACCAGCATGAGACAGGGCCCCCTGGGTGGGGCCAACGTCCTGACTTTC. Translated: CATSMRQGPLGGANVLTF.

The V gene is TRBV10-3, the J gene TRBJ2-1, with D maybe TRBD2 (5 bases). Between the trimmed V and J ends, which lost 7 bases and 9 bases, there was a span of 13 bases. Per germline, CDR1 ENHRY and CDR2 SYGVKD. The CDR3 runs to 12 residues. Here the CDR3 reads CAITGPGGEQFF. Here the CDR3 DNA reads TGTGCCATCACCGGGCCCGGAGGTGAGCAGTTCTTC.

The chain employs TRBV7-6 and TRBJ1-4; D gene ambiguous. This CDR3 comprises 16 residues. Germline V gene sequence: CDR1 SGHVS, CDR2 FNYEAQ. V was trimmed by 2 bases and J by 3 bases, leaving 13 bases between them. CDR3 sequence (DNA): TGTGCCAGCAGCTTAAATTCTGGGCACTCTAATGAAAAACTGTTTTTT. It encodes CASSLNSGHSNEKLFF.

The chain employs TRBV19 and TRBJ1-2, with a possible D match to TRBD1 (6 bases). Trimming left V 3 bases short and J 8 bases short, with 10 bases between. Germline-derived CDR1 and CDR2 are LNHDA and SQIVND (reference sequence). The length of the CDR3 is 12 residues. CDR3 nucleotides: TGTGCCAGTAGTATTGGGGGCGGAGGCTACACCTTC. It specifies CASSIGGGGYTF.

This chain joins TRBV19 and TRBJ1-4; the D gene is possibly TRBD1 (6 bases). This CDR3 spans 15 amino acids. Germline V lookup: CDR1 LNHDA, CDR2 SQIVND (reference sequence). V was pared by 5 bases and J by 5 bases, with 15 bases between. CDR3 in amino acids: CASSADTGWNEKLFF. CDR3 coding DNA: TGTGCCAGTAGTGCCGACACAGGGTGGAATGAAAAACTGTTTTTT. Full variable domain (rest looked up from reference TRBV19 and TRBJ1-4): DGGITQSPKYLFRKEGQNVTLSCEQNLNHDAMYWYRQDPGQGLRLIYYSQIVNDFQKGDIAEGYSVSREKKESFPLTVTSAQKNPTAFYLCASSADTGWNEKLFFGSGTQLSVL.

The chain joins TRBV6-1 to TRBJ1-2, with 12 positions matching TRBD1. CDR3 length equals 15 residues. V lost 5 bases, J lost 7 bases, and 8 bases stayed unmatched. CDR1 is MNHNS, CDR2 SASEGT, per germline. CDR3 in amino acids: CASSLPGQGAVGYTF. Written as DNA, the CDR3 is TGTGCCAGCAGTTTGCCGGGACAGGGGGCGGTTGGCTACACCTTC.

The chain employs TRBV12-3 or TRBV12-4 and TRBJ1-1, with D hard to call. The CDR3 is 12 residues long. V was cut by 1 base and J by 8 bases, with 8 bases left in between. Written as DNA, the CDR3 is TGTGCCAGCAGTTTAGGATGGGCCGAAGCTTTCTTT. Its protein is CASSLGWAEAFF.

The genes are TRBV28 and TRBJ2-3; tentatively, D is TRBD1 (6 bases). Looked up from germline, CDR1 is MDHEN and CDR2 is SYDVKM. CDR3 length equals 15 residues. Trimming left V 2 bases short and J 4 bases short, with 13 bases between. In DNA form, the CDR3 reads TGTGCCAGCAGTTTAGGGGGTGGGGGCGCAGATACGCAGTATTTT. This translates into CASSLGGGGADTQYF. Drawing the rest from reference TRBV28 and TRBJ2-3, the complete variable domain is DVKVTQSSRYLVKRTGEKVFLECVQDMDHENMFWYRQDPGLGLRLIYFSYDVKMKEKGDIPEGYSVSREKKERFSLILESASTNQTSMYLCASSLGGGGADTQYFGPGTRLTVL.

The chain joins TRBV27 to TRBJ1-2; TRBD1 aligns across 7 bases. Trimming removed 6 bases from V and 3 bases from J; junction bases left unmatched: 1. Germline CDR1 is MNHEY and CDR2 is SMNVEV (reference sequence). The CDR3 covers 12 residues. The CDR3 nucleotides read TGTGCCAGCAGCGACAGGGACTATGGCTACACCTTC. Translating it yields CASSDRDYGYTF.

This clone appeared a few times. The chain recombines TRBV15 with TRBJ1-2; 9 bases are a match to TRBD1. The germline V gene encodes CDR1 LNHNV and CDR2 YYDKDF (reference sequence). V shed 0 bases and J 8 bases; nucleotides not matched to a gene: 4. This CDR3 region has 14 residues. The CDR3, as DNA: TGTGCCACCAGCAGAGATCGGACAGGGGACGGCTACACCTTC. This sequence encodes CATSRDRTGDGYTF.

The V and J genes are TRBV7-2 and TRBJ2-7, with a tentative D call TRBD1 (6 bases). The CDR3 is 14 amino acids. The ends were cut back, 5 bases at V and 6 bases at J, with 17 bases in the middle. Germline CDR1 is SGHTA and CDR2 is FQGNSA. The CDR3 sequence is CASSLGRQAGEQYF. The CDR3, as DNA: TGTGCCAGCAGCCTAGGGCGACAGGCGGGCGAGCAGTACTTC.

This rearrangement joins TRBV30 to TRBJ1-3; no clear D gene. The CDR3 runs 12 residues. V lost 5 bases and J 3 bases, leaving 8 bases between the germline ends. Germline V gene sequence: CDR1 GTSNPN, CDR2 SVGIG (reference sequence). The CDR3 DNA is TGTGCCTGGCTCGGGGTTGGAAACACCATATATTTT. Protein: CAWLGVGNTIYF.

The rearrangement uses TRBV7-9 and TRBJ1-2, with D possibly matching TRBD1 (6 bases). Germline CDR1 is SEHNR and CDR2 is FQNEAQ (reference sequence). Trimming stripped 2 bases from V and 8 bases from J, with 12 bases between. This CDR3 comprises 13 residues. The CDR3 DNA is TGTGCCAGCAGCTTAACGGGACAAGGGGGCTACACCTTC. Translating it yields CASSLTGQGGYTF.

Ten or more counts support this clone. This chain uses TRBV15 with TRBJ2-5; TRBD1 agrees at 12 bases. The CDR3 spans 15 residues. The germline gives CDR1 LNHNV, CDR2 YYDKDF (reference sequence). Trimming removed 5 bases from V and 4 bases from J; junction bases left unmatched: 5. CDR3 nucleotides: TGTGCCACCAGCGGAGGGACAGGGGGCACAGAGACCCAGTACTTC. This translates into CATSGGTGGTETQYF.